These 16 T cell receptor beta chains were all obtained from the same sample, sequenced in a study of T cell responses to AZD1222 COVID-19 vaccine. Measured with immunoSEQ multiplex PCR; TCRdb has only the in-frame clones, and not every one. The table has some 140,000 clones, less than 90% seen once; the top ten hold 3% to 3.5%. The source material was peripheral blood, sampled on day 0 of AZD1222 vaccination. These receptors were obtained from an adult in good health.

The V gene is TRBV7-2, the J gene TRBJ2-1; D remains unclear. The germline CDR1 and CDR2 sequences are SGHTA and FQGNSA. V was shortened by 0 bases and J by 5 bases, with 14 bases between the two germline ends. The CDR3 extends over 16 amino acids. The CDR3 loop reads CASSLAGWAENNEQFF. The DNA for the CDR3 is TGTGCCAGCAGCTTAGCAGGTTGGGCAGAAAACAATGAGCAGTTCTTC.

The rearrangement joins TRBV10-1 to TRBJ2-1, with TRBD2 as a possible D gene (6 bases). Looked up from germline, CDR1 is WNHNN and CDR2 is SYGVQD (reference sequence). Trimming took 5 bases from V and 12 from J, leaving 11 bases between them. The CDR3 contains 11 residues. CDR3 residues: CASSYGGWQFF. The CDR3 DNA sequence: TGCGCCAGCAGTTACGGGGGTTGGCAGTTCTTC.

The V and J genes are TRBV2 and TRBJ2-3; possibly TRBD1 or TRBD2 for D (5 bases each). The CDR3 runs 15 residues. The V gene's germline CDR1 is SNHLY and CDR2 FYNNEI. Trimming took off 8 bases at V and 4 bases at J, with 19 bases between the two ends. The CDR3 protein is CASFRDLIGPDTQYF. CDR3 DNA sequence: TGTGCCAGCTTCCGGGACCTCATTGGCCCAGATACGCAGTATTTT.

Only one count was recorded for this clone. The chain combines TRBV10-2 with TRBJ2-7, with D uncertain. The CDR3 sequence is 11 residues long. The germline V gene has CDR1 WSHSY and CDR2 SAAADI. V gave up 3 bases and J gave up 2 bases, with 2 bases separating them. The CDR3 DNA sequence: TGCGCCAGCAGTGATACCTACGAGCAGTACTTC. Translation: CASSDTYEQYF.

The chain uses TRBV7-3 and TRBJ2-6, with D possibly being TRBD2 (5 bases). This CDR3 region has 15 residues. The germline V gene has CDR1 SGHTA and CDR2 FQGTGA. V lost 2 bases and J 3 bases, leaving 8 bases between the germline ends. The CDR3 region has the DNA TGTGCCAGCAGCTTAGGAGGAGGTGGGGCCAACGTCCTGACTTTC. The encoded protein is CASSLGGGGANVLTF.

The V call is TRBV6-5, the J call TRBJ2-7; TRBD2 matches at 8 bases. V was pared by 5 bases and J by 0 bases, with 6 bases of the junction left unmatched. The CDR3 length is 15 residues. Germline CDR1 and CDR2: MNHEY and SVGAGI. The CDR3 DNA reads as TGTGCCAGCAGTCCACACAGCGGGGGCTCCTACGAGCAGTACTTC. This sequence encodes CASSPHSGGSYEQYF.

The chain combines TRBV10-2 with TRBJ2-4; 9 bases map to TRBD1. The CDR3 covers 16 residues. Trimming took 5 bases from V and 3 from J; bases not matched to a gene: 8. Germline CDR1 WSHSY, CDR2 SAAADI. CDR3 coding DNA: TGCGCCAGCAGTCAGACAGGGGGGGGAATCAAAAACATTCAGTACTTC. It encodes CASSQTGGGIKNIQYF.

This clone was observed a handful of times. This chain uses TRBV29-1 with TRBJ1-4; 7 bases fit TRBD1. This CDR3 comprises 13 residues. V was clipped by 4 bases and J by 4 bases; unmatched bases: 3. The germline V gene encodes CDR1 SQVTM and CDR2 ANQGSEA. The CDR3 region is CSVGPGGNEKLFF. The CDR3, as DNA: TGCAGCGTTGGGCCAGGGGGTAATGAAAAACTGTTTTTT.

The V call is TRBV15, the J call TRBJ2-7; D possibly matches TRBD1 or TRBD2 (5 bases each). V was shortened by 5 bases and J by 0 bases, with 14 bases between the two germline ends. This CDR3 contains 15 residues. Per germline, CDR1 LNHNV and CDR2 YYDKDF (reference sequence). The CDR3 bases are TGTGCCACCAGCCAACAGAGGGGAAGCTCCTACGAGCAGTACTTC. Translating it yields CATSQQRGSSYEQYF.

The chain links TRBV28 to TRBJ1-2; tentative D call: TRBD1 (5 bases). CDR3 length equals 15 residues. Germline CDR1 and CDR2: MDHEN and SYDVKM. The V end was cut by 5 bases, the J end by 4 bases, with 17 bases between. The CDR3 reads CASSMEGTLGYGYTF. The CDR3 nucleotides read TGTGCCAGCAGTATGGAGGGGACTTTGGGCTATGGCTACACCTTC.

The chain links TRBV5-1 to TRBJ2-7; 8 nucleotides agree with TRBD1. V was pared by 3 bases and J by 5 bases, with 7 bases of the junction left unmatched. The germline V gene has CDR1 SGHRS and CDR2 YFSETQ. The CDR3 sequence is 14 residues long. The CDR3 region is CASSSGQGSNEQYF. The CDR3 DNA reads as TGCGCCAGCAGCTCAGGACAGGGTTCTAACGAGCAGTACTTC.

Points on this clone: The junction shows a germline mismatch at one end, possibly a read error. The chain has TRBV6-6 and TRBJ2-5; 8 bases are shared with TRBD1. There are 15 residues in the CDR3. Germline V gene lookup returns CDR1 MNHNY and CDR2 SVGAGI (reference sequence). This CDR3 is CASTYGQGNQETQYF. The CDR3 DNA follows: TGTGCCAGCACTTACGGACAGGGTAATCAAGAGACCCAGTACTTC.

The chain employs TRBV9 and TRBJ2-6; no firm D call. The CDR3 length is 11 residues. V lost 7 bases and J lost 4, with 3 bases in between. CDR1 is SGDLS, CDR2 YYNGEE, per germline. In DNA form, the CDR3 reads TGTGCCAGCGGCGGGGCCAACGTCCTGACTTTC. This codes for CASGGANVLTF.

The chain recombines TRBV19 with TRBJ1-5; TRBD1 might be the D (6 bases). The CDR3 has 13 residues. In germline, CDR1 is LNHDA, CDR2 SQIVND (reference sequence). For the CDR3, the DNA is TGTGCTACAGGGAGACTCGGCAATCAGCCCCAGCATTTT. Its protein is CATGRLGNQPQHF.

The chain carries TRBV27 and TRBJ1-2; tentatively, D is TRBD1 (6 bases). The V end lost 5 bases, the J end lost 8 bases, and 15 bases lay between the germline ends. Germline V gene lookup returns CDR1 MNHEY and CDR2 SMNVEV (reference sequence). The CDR3 is 13 amino acids. The CDR3: CASSPNRDAGYTF. For the CDR3, the DNA is TGTGCCAGCAGTCCGAACAGGGACGCAGGCTACACCTTC.

The J gene is TRBJ1-2, the V gene TRBV9; a possible D gene is TRBD1 (6 bases). CDR1 is SGDLS and CDR2 is YYNGEE in the germline V gene. V was shortened by 3 bases and J by 4 bases, with 10 bases between the two germline ends. The CDR3 runs 13 residues. The CDR3 DNA is TGTGCCAGCAGCGCAGGACAGCTCTATGGCTACACCTTC. Amino acid sequence: CASSAGQLYGYTF.